The subject of this entry is one T cell receptor beta chain. This entry belongs to a study of blood T cell repertoires in COVID-19. Study context: COVID-19 samples, acute and convalescent, were from the United States, Italy and Spain. PBMCs, B-cell-depleted T cells, or T cells were the source of the cDNA or gDNA that made up the material.

Authors' data handling: Reference gene primer amplification gave estimated nucleated cell counts. Some clones are missing from TCRdb's copy, which holds only in-frame ones; the method was immunoSEQ multiplex PCR. V and J calls plus clone size are reproduced from that table; the DNA served to infer D and trimming. This sample yields 450,000 or so clones, of which about nine tenths are seen a single time; about 0.6% belongs to the top ten. Germline loops: CDR1 SNHLY, CDR2 FYNNEI. V was cut by 4 bases and J by 5 bases, with 8 bases left in between. The CDR3 length is 13 residues. Sequenced sample: PBMCs or T cells enriched from blood (not recorded which). The chain links TRBV2 to TRBJ1-4; D gene ambiguous. This TCR was recovered from a man aged 18 to 30 who had recovered from COVID-19. The CDR3 loop is CASSAEINEKLFF. Written as DNA, the CDR3 is TGTGCCAGCAGTGCGGAGATAAATGAAAAACTGTTTTTT.